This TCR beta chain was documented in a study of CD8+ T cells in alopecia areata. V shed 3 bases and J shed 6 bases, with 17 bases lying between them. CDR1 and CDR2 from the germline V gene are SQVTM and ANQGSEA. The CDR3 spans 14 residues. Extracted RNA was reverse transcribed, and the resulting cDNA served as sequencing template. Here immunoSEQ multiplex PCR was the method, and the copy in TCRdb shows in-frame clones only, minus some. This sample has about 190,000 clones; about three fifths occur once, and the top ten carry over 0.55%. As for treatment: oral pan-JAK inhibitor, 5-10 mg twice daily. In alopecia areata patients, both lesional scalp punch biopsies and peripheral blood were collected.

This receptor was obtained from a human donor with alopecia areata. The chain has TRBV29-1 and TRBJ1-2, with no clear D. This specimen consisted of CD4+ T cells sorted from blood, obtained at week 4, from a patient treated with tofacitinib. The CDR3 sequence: CSVEGGGVGNGYTF. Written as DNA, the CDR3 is TGCAGCGTTGAGGGTGGCGGGGTCGGGAATGGCTACACCTTC. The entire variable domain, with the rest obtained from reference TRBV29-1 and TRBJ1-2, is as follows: SAVISQKPSRDICQRGTSLTIQCQVDSQVTMMFWYRQQPGQSLTLIATANQGSEATYESGFVIDKFPISRPNLTFSTLTVSNMSPEDSSIYLCSVEGGGVGNGYTFGSGTRLTVV.